These 20 T cell receptor beta chains originate from one sample sequenced in a study of OX40 agonist ivuxolimab in advanced cancers. Assay: immunoSEQ multiplex PCR; the TCRdb copy retains only in-frame clones and omits some. This sample has tens of thousands of clones, with approximately 90% found just once. The material sequenced was CD4+ or CD8+ T cells sorted from blood, taken in a trial of the OX40 agonist ivuxolimab. All receptors come from an adult with an advanced solid tumor such as melanoma, head and neck, liver or kidney cancer.

The CDR3 region is CASSYRDSSYEQYF. In nucleotides, the CDR3 is TGTGCCAGCAGTTACAGGGACAGCTCCTACGAGCAGTACTTC. J is TRBJ2-7 and V is TRBV6-6; 7 bases fit TRBD1. J gave up 0 bases and V 2 bases, and 1 base lay outside the gene matches. The CDR3 loop spans 14 amino acids. In germline, CDR1 is MNHNY, CDR2 SVGAGI (reference sequence).

The chain has TRBV6-5 and TRBJ1-5, with TRBD1 matching over 7 bases. Unmatched junction bases numbered 15, after V lost 5 bases and J lost 14 bases. Germline V gene lookup returns CDR1 MNHEY and CDR2 SVGAGI. This CDR3 has 14 amino acids. The CDR3 sequence is CASSLRQGPYTEHF. In nucleotides, the CDR3 is TGTGCCAGCAGTCTTAGACAGGGACCTTATACGGAGCATTTT.

Concerning this clone: Other DNA variants within this sample encode the same CDR3. The chain carries TRBV9 and TRBJ2-5; the match to TRBD1 covers 7 bases. Per germline, CDR1 SGDLS and CDR2 YYNGEE. Trimming took 2 bases from V and 0 from J; bases not matched to a gene: 4. The CDR3 is 15 amino acids. The CDR3 reads CASSVGTAYQETQYF. The CDR3, as DNA: TGTGCCAGCAGCGTGGGGACAGCGTACCAAGAGACCCAGTACTTC.

The chain uses TRBV6-1 and TRBJ1-5, with D uncertain. This CDR3 comprises 13 residues. Between the trimmed V and J ends, which lost 8 bases and 0 bases, there was a span of 8 bases. CDR1 and CDR2 from the germline V gene are MNHNS and SASEGT. The CDR3 region is CASVGDSNQPQHF. CDR3 sequence (DNA): TGTGCCAGCGTAGGAGATAGCAATCAGCCCCAGCATTTT.

The chain is built from TRBV12-1 and TRBJ2-3; the D call TRBD2 from the table was never checked on the DNA. TRBV12-1 is termed a pseudogene. The CDR3 covers 15 residues. The CDR3 protein is CASSLRAGGTDTQYF. The CDR3 nucleotides read TGTGCCAGCAGCTTAAGAGCGGGGGGGACAGATACGCAGTATTTT.

The chain couples TRBV11-2 to TRBJ2-3, with a weak D call TRBD2 (5 bases). The CDR3 is 14 amino acids. V was pared by 6 bases and J by 5 bases, with 15 bases between. In germline, CDR1 is SGHAT, CDR2 FQNNGV. The CDR3 reads CASRPAYGGDTQYF. The CDR3, as DNA: TGTGCCAGCAGACCCGCCTACGGAGGAGATACGCAGTATTTT. Together with reference TRBV11-2 and TRBJ2-3, the CDR3 gives the full variable domain: EAGVAQSPRYKIIEKRQSVAFWCNPISGHATLYWYQQILGQGPKLLIQFQNNGVVDDSQLPKDRFSAERLKGVDSTLKIQPAKLEDSAVYLCASRPAYGGDTQYFGPGTRLTVL.

This clone was detected only once. CDR3 amino acids: CASSESRQATFF. CDR3 bases: TGTGCCAGCAGTGAGAGTAGGCAGGCAACTTTCTTT. V is TRBV2 and J is TRBJ1-1; D remains unclear. The CDR3 has 12 amino acids. V lost 3 bases to trimming and J lost 12 bases, with 14 bases between them. The germline V gene has CDR1 SNHLY and CDR2 FYNNEI.

This clone was recorded once. This rearrangement joins TRBV7-9 to TRBJ1-2, with D hard to call. This CDR3 region has 13 residues. Deletions cut 2 bases from V and 5 bases from J, with 9 bases between. Germline V lookup: CDR1 SEHNR, CDR2 FQNEAQ (reference sequence). As DNA, the CDR3 is TGTGCCAGCAGCTTAAGCCAGGAATATGGCTACACCTTC. Its protein is CASSLSQEYGYTF. Looking up the rest from reference TRBV7-9 and TRBJ1-2 gives the full variable domain: DTGVSQNPRHKITKRGQNVTFRCDPISEHNRLYWYRQTLGQGPEFLTYFQNEAQLEKSRLLSDRFSAERPKGSFSTLEIQRTEQGDSAMYLCASSLSQEYGYTFGSGTRLTVV.

J is TRBJ2-7 and V is TRBV6-5, with TRBD2 as a possible D gene (6 bases). The CDR3 covers 14 residues. Germline CDR1 is MNHEY and CDR2 is SVGAGI. The germline V and J ends were trimmed by 5 bases and 2 bases, with 13 bases remaining between them. CDR3 sequence reads: CASSDAGSAYEQYF. CDR3 bases: TGTGCCAGCAGTGATGCCGGGAGCGCCTACGAGCAGTACTTC.

V is TRBV11-2 and J is TRBJ2-7, with TRBD2 matching over 8 bases. The CDR3 covers 15 residues. Germline CDR1 and CDR2: SGHAT and FQNNGV. Unmatched junction bases numbered 8, after V lost 4 bases and J lost 3 bases. The CDR3 coding sequence is TGTGCCAGCAGCTCTAAAGCGGGAGAGAACTACGAGCAGTACTTC. Translating it yields CASSSKAGENYEQYF.

The chain joins TRBV6-6 to TRBJ2-3; tentatively, D is TRBD2 (5 bases). The germline V and J ends were trimmed by 5 bases and 2 bases, with 11 bases remaining between them. The V gene's germline CDR1 is MNHNY and CDR2 SVGAGI (reference sequence). This CDR3 has 14 amino acids. The chain's CDR3 is CASSVRGFTDTQYF. CDR3 bases: TGTGCCAGCAGTGTCCGGGGATTCACAGATACGCAGTATTTT.

V gene TRBV27 combines with J gene TRBJ2-7; 9 positions agree with TRBD2. This CDR3 is 17 amino acids long. Germline V gene lookup returns CDR1 MNHEY and CDR2 SMNVEV (reference sequence). Unmatched junction bases numbered 12, after V lost 5 bases and J lost 1 base. The CDR3 sequence is CASSPLRGGRASYEQYF. The CDR3 DNA reads as TGTGCCAGCAGTCCCCTGAGGGGCGGGAGGGCTTCCTACGAGCAGTACTTC.

The gene calls are TRBV12-5 and TRBJ1-1; no firm D call. Germline CDR1 is LGHNT and CDR2 is FRNRAP. CDR3 length: 13 residues. The V end was cut by 2 bases, the J end by 5 bases, with 9 bases between. The CDR3 here is CASGLTPGTEAFF. The CDR3 DNA sequence: TGTGCTAGTGGTTTGACCCCTGGGACTGAAGCTTTCTTT.

This chain joins TRBV18 and TRBJ2-2, with TRBD1 identical over 12 bases. Germline V gene sequence: CDR1 KGHSH, CDR2 LQKENI. The V gene end was trimmed by 6 bases and the J gene end by 6 bases; junction bases not matched to a gene: 14. The CDR3 has 18 residues. CDR3 bases: TGTGCCAGCTCCACCACCCCGGGACAGGGGGCGAATCCCGGGGAGCTGTTTTTT. Translated, it gives CASSTTPGQGANPGELFF.

This chain connects TRBV2 to TRBJ1-2; D not certain. The CDR3 consists of 12 residues. Germline V gene sequence: CDR1 SNHLY, CDR2 FYNNEI. The V end lost 5 bases, the J end lost 5 bases, and 9 bases lay between the germline ends. CDR3 coding DNA: TGTGCCAGCAGTACTTCTGTTTATGGCTACACCTTC. Translated, it gives CASSTSVYGYTF.

The chain links TRBV5-1 to TRBJ2-7, with D possibly being TRBD1 or TRBD2 (5 bases each). The CDR3 has 13 residues. Germline V gene lookup returns CDR1 SGHRS and CDR2 YFSETQ. Trimming shortened V by 5 bases and J by 6 bases, and 15 bases separated the two germline ends. In nucleotides, the CDR3 is TGCGCCAGCAGAGGGCAGGGAGAAGGCGAGCAGTACTTC. It is translated as CASRGQGEGEQYF.

V and J are TRBV5-8 and TRBJ2-7, with 8 bases identical to TRBD1. Germline CDR1 is SGHTS and CDR2 is YDEGEE. V shed 3 bases and J 2 bases; nucleotides not matched to a gene: 7. The CDR3 is 15 amino acids. Here the CDR3 reads CASSSGQVETYEQYF. DNA for the CDR3: TGTGCCAGCAGCTCGGGACAGGTCGAAACCTACGAGCAGTACTTC.

The J gene is TRBJ1-5, the V gene TRBV4-3; 7 bases agree with TRBD1. This CDR3 region has 15 residues. CDR1 is LGHNA and CDR2 is YSLEER in the germline V gene. After removal of 4 bases from V and 4 bases from J, the junction contained 7 bases not matched to a gene. As DNA, the CDR3 is TGCGCCAGCAGCCCTAGAGGGGGCGAAAATCAGCCCCAGCATTTT. It specifies CASSPRGGENQPQHF.

The chain combines TRBV19 with TRBJ1-6; D uncertain. From germline, CDR1 is LNHDA and CDR2 SQIVND (reference sequence). V was cut by 6 bases and J by 10 bases, with 10 bases left in between. CDR3 length: 12 residues. DNA for the CDR3: TGTGCCAGTAGCCCGCGAGAGTCACCCCTCCACTTT. It yields the protein CASSPRESPLHF.

The J gene is TRBJ1-3, the V gene TRBV6-5; D is perhaps TRBD1 (5 bases). Germline CDR1 reads MNHEY; CDR2 reads SVGAGI. This CDR3 has 13 amino acids. The V and J ends lost 0 bases and 8 bases respectively, with 8 bases between them. CDR3 nucleotide sequence: TGTGCCAGCAGTTACTCAGGGGCGGACACCATATATTTT. It encodes CASSYSGADTIYF.